Presented here are 15 T cell receptor beta chains from one specimen sequenced in a study of breast tumors, draining lymph nodes, adjacent tissues. Breast cancer patients provided tissue from their axillary draining lymph nodes. TCRdb re-called the multiplex PCR reads with MiXCR, one entry per CDR3 protein. Among 200,000 to 250,000 distinct CDR3 sequences listed, less than 40% were seen once. Input material: axillary lymph node tissue. Receptors originate from a female donor with breast cancer. Some clones in this sample may be carry-over from other donors' samples.

This clonotype was found many times. The chain carries TRBV20-1 and TRBJ2-5; 8 nucleotides match TRBD2. V lost 6 bases to trimming and J lost 0 bases; unmatched junction nucleotides: 15. Germline CDR1 reads DFQATT; CDR2 reads SNEGSKA (reference sequence). The CDR3 totals 17 residues. The CDR3 spells CSAPLRLREEYQETQYF. CDR3 nucleotides: TGCAGTGCCCCCCTTCGGCTGCGGGAGGAGTACCAAGAGACCCAGTACTTC.

This clonotype was counted many times. The chain carries TRBV10-2 and TRBJ1-6; D gene unclear. V was cut by 4 bases and J by 9 bases, with 4 bases left in between. Germline V gene sequence: CDR1 WSHSY, CDR2 SAAADI. CDR3 length: 11 residues. Here the CDR3 reads CASSAGSPLHF. CDR3 sequence (DNA): TGCGCCAGCAGTGCAGGTTCACCCCTCCACTTT.

This clonotype was seen a single time. One junction end does not reproduce the germline sequence, and a read error may be involved. The V gene is TRBV15, the J gene TRBJ2-1, with D perhaps given as TRBD1 or TRBD2 (6 bases each). Per the germline V gene, CDR1 is LNHNV and CDR2 is YYDKDF (reference sequence). There are 14 residues in the CDR3. CDR3 nucleotide sequence: TGCGTCACCAGCCGGGGGACAAACTACAATGAGCAGTTCTTC. Amino acid sequence: CVTSRGTNYNEQFF.

In this sample, this clonotype turned up a few times. The chain combines TRBV6-6 with TRBJ2-1, with 7 positions matching TRBD1. Trimming removed 5 bases from V and 5 bases from J; junction bases left unmatched: 6. The germline CDR1 and CDR2 sequences are MNHNY and SVGAGI (reference sequence). The CDR3 covers 14 residues. CDR3 region: CASSHHDRDNEQFF. The CDR3 nucleotides are TGTGCCAGCAGTCACCACGACAGGGACAATGAGCAGTTCTTC.

This clonotype was observed at least ten times. V is TRBV19 and J is TRBJ2-5; 12 nucleotides match TRBD2. J gave up 4 bases and V 8 bases, and 11 bases lay outside the gene matches. The germline V gene encodes CDR1 LNHDA and CDR2 SQIVND (reference sequence). The length of the CDR3 is 16 residues. This chain's CDR3 is CASGPITSGRSETQYF. The CDR3 coding sequence is TGTGCCAGTGGACCTATAACTAGCGGGAGGTCAGAGACCCAGTACTTC.

This clonotype has more than one count but fewer than ten. The genes are TRBV7-2 and TRBJ2-4; tentatively, D is TRBD1 (5 bases). The germline V gene has CDR1 SGHTA and CDR2 FQGNSA. The length of the CDR3 is 18 residues. The V end was cut by 8 bases, the J end by 0 bases, with 23 bases between. The CDR3: CASGSLGAGHVAKNIQYF. The DNA of the CDR3 is TGTGCCAGCGGAAGCTTAGGGGCCGGACATGTAGCCAAAAACATTCAGTACTTC.

The chain recombines TRBV6-1 with TRBJ1-2; D call uncertain. CDR3 size: 14 residues. V gave up 5 bases and J gave up 2 bases, with 12 bases separating them. The germline CDR1 and CDR2 sequences are MNHNS and SASEGT. CDR3 DNA: TGTGCCAGCAGTCCTTTTGTGTCGAACTATGGCTACACCTTC. It is translated as CASSPFVSNYGYTF.

The chain recombines TRBV5-1 with TRBJ2-1; TRBD2 matches 13 bases. In germline, CDR1 is SGHRS, CDR2 YFSETQ. Trimming cost V 0 bases and J 0 bases; bases outside gene matches: 6. The CDR3 has 19 amino acids. This CDR3 is CASSLELAGGPASYNEQFF. In DNA, the CDR3 is TGCGCCAGCAGCTTGGAACTAGCGGGAGGGCCTGCCTCCTACAATGAGCAGTTCTTC.

The chain recombines TRBV18 with TRBJ1-2; 9 bases line up with TRBD1. CDR3 length: 16 amino acids. With V trimmed by 2 bases and J by 6 bases, 10 bases remained unmatched. CDR1 and CDR2 (germline): KGHSH, LQKENI. The CDR3 loop is CASSPRGTDRGHGYTF. Written as DNA, the CDR3 is TGTGCCAGCTCACCAAGAGGTACGGACAGGGGCCATGGCTACACCTTC.

The V gene is TRBV5-5, the J gene TRBJ2-5; TRBD1 agrees at 7 bases. The germline V gene has CDR1 SGHKS and CDR2 YYEKEE (reference sequence). Trimming cost V 4 bases and J 2 bases; bases outside gene matches: 11. There are 16 residues in the CDR3. As DNA, the CDR3 is TGTGCCAGCAGCAAGGGGGCAGGGCCAATACAAGAGACCCAGTACTTC. Residues: CASSKGAGPIQETQYF.

In its sample, this clonotype was seen many times. The chain carries TRBV29-1 and TRBJ2-1; D is undetermined. The germline V and J ends were trimmed by 4 bases and 10 bases, with 8 bases remaining between them. There are 10 residues in the CDR3. Germline CDR1 SQVTM, CDR2 ANQGSEA. The chain's CDR3 is CSVGEWEQFF. The CDR3 DNA sequence: TGCAGCGTTGGGGAATGGGAGCAGTTCTTC.

This clonotype was observed many times. The chain links TRBV11-3 to TRBJ2-2, with 7 bases aligning to TRBD2. V shed 3 bases, J shed 5 bases, and the junction held 6 bases outside the gene matches. The V gene's germline CDR1 is SGHNT and CDR2 YENEEA. The CDR3 sequence is 15 residues long. CDR3 sequence (DNA): TGTGCCAGCAGCTTTGCAGCGGGAACAACCGGGGAGCTGTTTTTT. It yields the protein CASSFAAGTTGELFF.

The chain links TRBV2 to TRBJ2-1; D may be TRBD1 (5 bases). The CDR3 is 14 residues long. Germline loops: CDR1 SNHLY, CDR2 FYNNEI. Between the trimmed V and J ends, which lost 3 bases and 12 bases, there was a span of 18 bases. The CDR3, as DNA: TGTGCCAGCAGTGACAGGGCAGCCACAGATACGCAGTTCTTC. This encodes CASSDRAATDTQFF.

This clonotype was observed at least ten times. This sequence joins TRBV19 and TRBJ2-5; TRBD1 aligns across 9 bases. This CDR3 contains 14 residues. The germline V gene encodes CDR1 LNHDA and CDR2 SQIVND (reference sequence). After removal of 5 bases from V and 3 bases from J, the junction contained 4 bases not matched to a gene. Here the CDR3 reads CASSDRQGEETQYF. Here the CDR3 DNA reads TGTGCCAGTAGTGACCGACAGGGGGAAGAGACCCAGTACTTC.

With regard to this clonotype: A much larger clonotype is one base distant, so this may be a read error. The CDR3 spells CSAYRTLRSATQYF. In nucleotides, the CDR3 is TGCAGTGCCTACCGGACTCTCAGGTCGGCGACCCAGTACTTC. V usage is TRBV20-1 and J usage is TRBJ2-5; TRBD2 might be the D (5 bases). Germline CDR1 is DFQATT and CDR2 is SNEGSKA (reference sequence). Trimming removed 6 bases from V and 7 bases from J, with 21 bases in between. There are 14 residues in the CDR3.